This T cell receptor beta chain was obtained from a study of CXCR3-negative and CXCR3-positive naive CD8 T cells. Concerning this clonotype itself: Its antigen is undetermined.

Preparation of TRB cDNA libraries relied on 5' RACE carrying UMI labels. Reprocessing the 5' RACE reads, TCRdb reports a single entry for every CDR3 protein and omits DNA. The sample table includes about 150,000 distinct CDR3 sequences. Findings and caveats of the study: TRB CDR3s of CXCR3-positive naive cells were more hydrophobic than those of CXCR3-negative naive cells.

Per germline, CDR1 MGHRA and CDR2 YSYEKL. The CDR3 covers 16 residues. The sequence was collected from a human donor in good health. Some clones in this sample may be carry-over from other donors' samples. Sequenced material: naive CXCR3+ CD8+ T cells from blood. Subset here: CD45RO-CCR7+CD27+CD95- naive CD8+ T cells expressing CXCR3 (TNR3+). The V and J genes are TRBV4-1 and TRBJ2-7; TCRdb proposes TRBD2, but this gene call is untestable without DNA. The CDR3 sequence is CACSQDLLAGGYEQYF.